A single T cell receptor (beta chain) is shown here with its context. The assay was immunoSEQ multiplex PCR, and TCRdb's table has in-frame clones only and misses some. The table has fewer than 100,000 clones, about 93% seen once. This sample is part of a study of technical replicates of blood from several donors. Germline V gene sequence: CDR1 GTSNPN, CDR2 SVGIG (reference sequence). The CDR3 length is 15 residues. Trimming at V came to 1 base and at J to 4 bases, leaving 5 bases not matched to a gene. The clonotype comes from a human donor in good health. This chain links TRBV30 with TRBJ2-3; TRBD2 matches at 10 bases. Input material: T cells isolated from PBMCs. CDR3 protein: CAWSERGGRADTQYF. The CDR3 bases are TGTGCCTGGAGTGAGCGGGGGGGGAGGGCAGATACGCAGTATTTT.